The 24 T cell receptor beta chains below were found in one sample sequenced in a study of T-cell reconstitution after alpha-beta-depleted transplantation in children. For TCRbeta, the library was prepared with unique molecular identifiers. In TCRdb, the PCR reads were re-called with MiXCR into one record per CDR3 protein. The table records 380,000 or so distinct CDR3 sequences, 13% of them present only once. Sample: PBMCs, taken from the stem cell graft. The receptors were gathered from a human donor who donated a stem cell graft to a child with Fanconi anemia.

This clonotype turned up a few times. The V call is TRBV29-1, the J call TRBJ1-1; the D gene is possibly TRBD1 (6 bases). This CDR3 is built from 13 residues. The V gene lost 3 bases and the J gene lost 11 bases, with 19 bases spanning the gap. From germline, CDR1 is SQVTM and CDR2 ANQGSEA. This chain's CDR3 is CSVEDDRIPWAFF. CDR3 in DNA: TGCAGCGTTGAGGACGACAGGATCCCCTGGGCTTTCTTT. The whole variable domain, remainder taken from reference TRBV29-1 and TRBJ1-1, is SAVISQKPSRDICQRGTSLTIQCQVDSQVTMMFWYRQQPGQSLTLIATANQGSEATYESGFVIDKFPISRPNLTFSTLTVSNMSPEDSSIYLCSVEDDRIPWAFFGQGTRLTVV.

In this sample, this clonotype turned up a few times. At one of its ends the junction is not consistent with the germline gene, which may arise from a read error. The CDR3 spells CSVKGTGSFNEQFF. In nucleotides, the CDR3 is TGCAGCGTTAAAGGGACAGGGTCCTTCAATGAGCAGTTCTTC. The rearrangement uses TRBV29-1 and TRBJ2-1; the match to TRBD1 covers 9 bases. The germline CDR1 and CDR2 sequences are SQVTM and ANQGSEA. The length of the CDR3 is 14 residues.

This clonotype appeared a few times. The DNA for the CDR3 is TGTGCCAGCCTCGGCGACCCCTCCACTGGCTACACCTTC. Translation: CASLGDPSTGYTF. The rearrangement uses TRBV28 and TRBJ1-2; D call uncertain. CDR1 is MDHEN and CDR2 is SYDVKM in the germline V gene. V dropped 8 bases and J dropped 7 bases, with 17 bases sitting between them. The CDR3 sequence is 13 residues long.

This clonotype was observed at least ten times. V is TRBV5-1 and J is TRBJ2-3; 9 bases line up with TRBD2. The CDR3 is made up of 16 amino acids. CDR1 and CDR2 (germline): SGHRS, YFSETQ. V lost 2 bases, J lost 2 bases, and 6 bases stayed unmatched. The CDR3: CASSFLAGASTDTQYF. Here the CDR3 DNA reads TGCGCCAGCAGCTTTTTAGCGGGGGCCTCCACAGATACGCAGTATTTT.

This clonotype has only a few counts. CDR3 residues: CASSPGIVNTEAFF. CDR3 in DNA: TGTGCCAGCTCACCAGGGATAGTGAACACTGAAGCTTTCTTT. V is TRBV18 and J is TRBJ1-1, with D unresolved. The CDR3 has 14 amino acids. The germline V and J ends were trimmed by 2 bases and 0 bases, with 7 bases remaining between them. Germline-derived CDR1 and CDR2 are KGHSH and LQKENI. Looking up the rest from reference TRBV18 and TRBJ1-1 gives the full variable domain: NAGVMQNPRHLVRRRGQEARLRCSPMKGHSHVYWYRQLPEEGLKFMVYLQKENIIDESGMPKERFSAEFPKEGPSILRIQQVVRGDSAAYFCASSPGIVNTEAFFGQGTRLTVV.

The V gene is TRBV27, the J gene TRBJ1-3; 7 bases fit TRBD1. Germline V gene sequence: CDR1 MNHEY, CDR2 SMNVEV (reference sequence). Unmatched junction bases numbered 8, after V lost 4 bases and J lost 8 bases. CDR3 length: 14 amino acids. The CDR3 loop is CASSSWTGADTIYF. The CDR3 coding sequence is TGTGCCAGCAGTTCCTGGACAGGCGCCGACACCATATATTTT.

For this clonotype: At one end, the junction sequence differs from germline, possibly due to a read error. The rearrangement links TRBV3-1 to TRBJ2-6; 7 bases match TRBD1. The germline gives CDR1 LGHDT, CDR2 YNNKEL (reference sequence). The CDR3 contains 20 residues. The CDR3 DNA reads TGTGCCAGCTGCCAAGAGTTTAGTGGACAGGTCCACTCTGGGGCCAACGTCCTGACTTTC. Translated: CASCQEFSGQVHSGANVLTF.

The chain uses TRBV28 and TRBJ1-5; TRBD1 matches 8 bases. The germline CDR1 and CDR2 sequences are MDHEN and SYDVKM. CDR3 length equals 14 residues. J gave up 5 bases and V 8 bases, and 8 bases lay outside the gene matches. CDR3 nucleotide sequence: TGTGCCAGCGGAGGGACAGGTCGGGATCAGCCCCAGCATTTT. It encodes CASGGTGRDQPQHF.

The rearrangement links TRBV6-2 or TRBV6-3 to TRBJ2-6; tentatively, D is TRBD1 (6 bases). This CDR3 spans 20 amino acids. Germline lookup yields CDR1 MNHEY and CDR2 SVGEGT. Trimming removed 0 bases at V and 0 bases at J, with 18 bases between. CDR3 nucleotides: TGTGCCAGCAGTTACTCCTACCACGGGACAACTAACTCTGGGGCCAACGTCCTGACTTTC. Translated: CASSYSYHGTTNSGANVLTF.

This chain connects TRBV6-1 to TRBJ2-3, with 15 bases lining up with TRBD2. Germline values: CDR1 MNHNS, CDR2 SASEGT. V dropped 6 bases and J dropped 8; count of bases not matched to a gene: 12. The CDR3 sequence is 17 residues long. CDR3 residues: CASSPRTSGGGSGTQYF. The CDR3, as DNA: TGTGCCAGCAGCCCCCGGACTAGCGGGGGGGGTTCGGGTACGCAGTATTTT.

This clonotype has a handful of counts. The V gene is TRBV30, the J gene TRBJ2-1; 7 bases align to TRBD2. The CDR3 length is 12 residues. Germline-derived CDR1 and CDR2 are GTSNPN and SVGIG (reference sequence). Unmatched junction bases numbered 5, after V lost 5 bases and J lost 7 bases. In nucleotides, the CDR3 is TGTGCCTGGGGCCGGCGGGGGAATGAGCAGTTCTTC. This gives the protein CAWGRRGNEQFF.

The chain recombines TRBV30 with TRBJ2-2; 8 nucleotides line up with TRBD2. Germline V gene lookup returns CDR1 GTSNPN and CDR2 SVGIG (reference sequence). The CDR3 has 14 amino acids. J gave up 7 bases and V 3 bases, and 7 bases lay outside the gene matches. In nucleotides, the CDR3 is TGTGCCTGGAGGGTAGCGGGAAGCGGCGGGGAGCTGTTTTTT. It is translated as CAWRVAGSGGELFF.

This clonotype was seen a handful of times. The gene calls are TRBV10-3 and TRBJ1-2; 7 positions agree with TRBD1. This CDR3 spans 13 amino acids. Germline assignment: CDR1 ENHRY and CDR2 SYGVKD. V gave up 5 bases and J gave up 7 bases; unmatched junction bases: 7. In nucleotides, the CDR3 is TGTGCCATCAGTCCCGGGACAGCCACTGGCTACACCTTC. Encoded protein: CAISPGTATGYTF.

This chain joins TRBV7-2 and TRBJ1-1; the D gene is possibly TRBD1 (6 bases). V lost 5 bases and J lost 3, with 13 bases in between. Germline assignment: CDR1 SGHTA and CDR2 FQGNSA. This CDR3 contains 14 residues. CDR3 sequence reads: CASSPTGYYTEAFF. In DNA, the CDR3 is TGTGCCAGCAGCCCCACAGGGTATTACACTGAAGCTTTCTTT.

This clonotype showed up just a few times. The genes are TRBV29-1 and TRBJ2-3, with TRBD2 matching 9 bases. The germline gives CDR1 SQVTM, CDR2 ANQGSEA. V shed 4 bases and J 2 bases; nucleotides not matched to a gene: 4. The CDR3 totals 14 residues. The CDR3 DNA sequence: TGCAGCGTTGTGAGCGGGGGGCACACAGATACGCAGTATTTT. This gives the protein CSVVSGGHTDTQYF.

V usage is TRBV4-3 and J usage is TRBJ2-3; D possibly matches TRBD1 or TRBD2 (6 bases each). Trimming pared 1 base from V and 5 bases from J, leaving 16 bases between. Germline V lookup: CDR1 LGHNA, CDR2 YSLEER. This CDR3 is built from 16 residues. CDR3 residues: CASSQGGRGVGDTQYF. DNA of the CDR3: TGCGCCAGCAGCCAAGGGGGAAGGGGGGTTGGAGATACGCAGTATTTT.

The CDR3 nucleotides read TGTGCCAGTAGTATAGTCCTCGACACCAATAGCAATCAGCCCCAGCATTTT. This codes for CASSIVLDTNSNQPQHF. The V call is TRBV19, the J call TRBJ1-5; D call uncertain. This CDR3 contains 17 residues. Germline V gene data show CDR1 as LNHDA and CDR2 as SQIVND (reference sequence). V shed 1 base and J shed 0 bases, with 13 bases lying between them. The entire variable domain, with the rest obtained from reference TRBV19 and TRBJ1-5, is as follows: DGGITQSPKYLFRKEGQNVTLSCEQNLNHDAMYWYRQDPGQGLRLIYYSQIVNDFQKGDIAEGYSVSREKKESFPLTVTSAQKNPTAFYLCASSIVLDTNSNQPQHFGDGTRLSIL.

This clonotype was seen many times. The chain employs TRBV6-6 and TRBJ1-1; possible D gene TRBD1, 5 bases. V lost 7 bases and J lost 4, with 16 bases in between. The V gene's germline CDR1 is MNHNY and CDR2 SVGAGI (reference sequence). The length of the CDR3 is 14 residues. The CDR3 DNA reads TGTGCCAGCAAGGAGGGGCAGGGAGGCACTGAAGCTTTCTTT. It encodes CASKEGQGGTEAFF.

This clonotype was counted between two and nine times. The CDR3 nucleotides are TGCGCCAGCAGTATTCTGGGGGGCACAGAGACCCAGTACTTC. This encodes CASSILGGTETQYF. V and J are TRBV5-1 and TRBJ2-5; possibly TRBD1 or TRBD2 for D (6 bases each). V was pared by 5 bases and J by 4 bases, with 15 bases between. Germline assignment: CDR1 SGHRS and CDR2 YFSETQ. The CDR3 extends over 14 amino acids.

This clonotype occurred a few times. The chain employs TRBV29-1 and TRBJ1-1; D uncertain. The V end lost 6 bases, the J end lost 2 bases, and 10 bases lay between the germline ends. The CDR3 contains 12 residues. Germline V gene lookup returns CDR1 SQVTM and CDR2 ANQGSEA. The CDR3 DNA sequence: TGCAGCGTCCGGACGGTAAACACTGAAGCTTTCTTT. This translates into CSVRTVNTEAFF.

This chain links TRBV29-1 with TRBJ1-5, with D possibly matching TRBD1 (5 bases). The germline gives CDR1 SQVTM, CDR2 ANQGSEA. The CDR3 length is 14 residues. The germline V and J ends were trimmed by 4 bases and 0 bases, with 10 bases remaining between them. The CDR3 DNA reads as TGCAGCGTTGGTGCAGGGAATAGCAATCAGCCCCAGCATTTT. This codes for CSVGAGNSNQPQHF.

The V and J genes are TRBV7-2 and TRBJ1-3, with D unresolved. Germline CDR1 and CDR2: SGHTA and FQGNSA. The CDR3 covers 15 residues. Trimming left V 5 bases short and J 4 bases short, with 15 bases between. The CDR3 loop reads CASSQAGVAGNTIYF. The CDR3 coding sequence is TGTGCCAGCAGCCAGGCGGGAGTAGCGGGAAACACCATATATTTT.

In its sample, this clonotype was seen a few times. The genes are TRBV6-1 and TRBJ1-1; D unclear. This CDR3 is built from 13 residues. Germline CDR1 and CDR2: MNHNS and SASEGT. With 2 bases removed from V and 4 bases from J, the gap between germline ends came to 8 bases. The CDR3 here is CASSESRRTEAFF. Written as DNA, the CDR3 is TGTGCCAGCAGTGAATCGAGGCGCACTGAAGCTTTCTTT.

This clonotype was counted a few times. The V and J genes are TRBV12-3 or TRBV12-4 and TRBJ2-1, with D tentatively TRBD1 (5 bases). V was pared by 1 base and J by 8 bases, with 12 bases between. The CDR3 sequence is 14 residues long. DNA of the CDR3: TGTGCCAGCAGTTTAGGGGGCGTCGGCCATGAGCAGTTCTTC. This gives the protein CASSLGGVGHEQFF.